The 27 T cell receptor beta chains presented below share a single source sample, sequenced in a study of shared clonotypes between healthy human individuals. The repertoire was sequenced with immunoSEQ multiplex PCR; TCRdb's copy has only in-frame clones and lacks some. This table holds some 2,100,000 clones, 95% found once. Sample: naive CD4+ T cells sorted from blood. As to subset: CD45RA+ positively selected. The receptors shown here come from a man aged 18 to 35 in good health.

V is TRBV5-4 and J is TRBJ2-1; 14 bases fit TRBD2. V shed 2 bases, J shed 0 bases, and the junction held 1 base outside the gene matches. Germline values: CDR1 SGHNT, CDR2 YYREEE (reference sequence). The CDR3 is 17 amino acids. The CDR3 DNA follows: TGTGCCAGCAGCTTAGGGACTAGCGGGAGCTCCTACAATGAGCAGTTCTTC. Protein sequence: CASSLGTSGSSYNEQFF.

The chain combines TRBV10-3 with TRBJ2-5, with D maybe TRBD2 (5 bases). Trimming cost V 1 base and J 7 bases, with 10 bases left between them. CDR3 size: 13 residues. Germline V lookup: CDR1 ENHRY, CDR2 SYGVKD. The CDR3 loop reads CAISEFSEGTQYF. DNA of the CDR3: TGTGCCATCAGTGAGTTCAGTGAGGGGACCCAGTACTTC.

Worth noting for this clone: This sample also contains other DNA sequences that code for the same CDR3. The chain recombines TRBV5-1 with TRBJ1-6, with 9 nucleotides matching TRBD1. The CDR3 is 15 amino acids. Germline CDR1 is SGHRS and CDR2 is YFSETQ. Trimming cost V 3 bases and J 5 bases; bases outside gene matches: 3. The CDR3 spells CASSSGTGNNSPLHF. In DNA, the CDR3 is TGCGCCAGCAGCTCAGGGACAGGGAATAATTCACCCCTCCACTTT.

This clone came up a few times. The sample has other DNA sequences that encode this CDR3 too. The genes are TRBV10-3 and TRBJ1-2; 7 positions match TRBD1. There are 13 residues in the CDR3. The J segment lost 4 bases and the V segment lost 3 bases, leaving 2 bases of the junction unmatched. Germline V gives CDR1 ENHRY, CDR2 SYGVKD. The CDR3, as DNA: TGTGCCATCAGTGACGACAGGGCCTATGGCTACACCTTC. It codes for CAISDDRAYGYTF.

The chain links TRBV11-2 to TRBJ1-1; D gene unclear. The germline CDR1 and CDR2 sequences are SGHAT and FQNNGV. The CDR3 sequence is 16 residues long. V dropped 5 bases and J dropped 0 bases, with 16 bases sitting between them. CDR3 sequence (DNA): TGTGCCAGCAGCCACCTTAGAATCCTTTTGAACACTGAAGCTTTCTTT. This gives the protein CASSHLRILLNTEAFF.

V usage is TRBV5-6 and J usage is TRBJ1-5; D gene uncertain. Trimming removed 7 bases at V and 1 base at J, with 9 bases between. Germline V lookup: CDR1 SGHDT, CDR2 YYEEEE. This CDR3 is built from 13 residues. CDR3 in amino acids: CASGGLSNQPQHF. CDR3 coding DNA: TGTGCCAGCGGCGGACTAAGCAATCAGCCCCAGCATTTT.

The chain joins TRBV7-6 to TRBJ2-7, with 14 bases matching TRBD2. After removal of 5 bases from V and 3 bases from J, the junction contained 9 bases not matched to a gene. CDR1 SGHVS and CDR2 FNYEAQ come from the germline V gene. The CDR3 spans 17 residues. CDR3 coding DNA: TGTGCCAGCAGCCCGGGACTAGCGGGAGCTTACGTCTACGAGCAGTACTTC. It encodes CASSPGLAGAYVYEQYF.

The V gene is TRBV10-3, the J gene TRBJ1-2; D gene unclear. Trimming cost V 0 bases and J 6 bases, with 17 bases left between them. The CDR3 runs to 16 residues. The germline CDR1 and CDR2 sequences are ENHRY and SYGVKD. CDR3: CAISESVRSGMDGYTF. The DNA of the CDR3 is TGTGCCATCAGTGAGTCCGTTAGGAGCGGGATGGATGGCTACACCTTC.

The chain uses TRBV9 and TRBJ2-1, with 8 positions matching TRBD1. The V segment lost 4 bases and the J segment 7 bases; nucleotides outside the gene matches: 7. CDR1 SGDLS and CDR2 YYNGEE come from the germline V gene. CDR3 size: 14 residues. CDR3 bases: TGTGCCAGCAGCCCTCGGGACAGGTCGAATGAGCAGTTCTTC. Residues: CASSPRDRSNEQFF.

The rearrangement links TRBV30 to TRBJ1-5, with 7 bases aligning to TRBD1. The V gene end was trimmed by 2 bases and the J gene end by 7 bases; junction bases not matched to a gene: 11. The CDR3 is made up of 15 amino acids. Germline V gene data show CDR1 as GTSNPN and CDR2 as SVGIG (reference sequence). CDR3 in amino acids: CAWSPHRGAGQPQHF. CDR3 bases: TGTGCCTGGAGTCCTCACAGGGGCGCGGGGCAGCCCCAGCATTTT.

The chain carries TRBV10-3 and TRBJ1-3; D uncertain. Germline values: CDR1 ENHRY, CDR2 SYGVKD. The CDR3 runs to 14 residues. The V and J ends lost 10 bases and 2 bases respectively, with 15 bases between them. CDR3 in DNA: TGTGCCAGTGGGCTCGGGGAACCTGGAAACACCATATATTTT. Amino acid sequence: CASGLGEPGNTIYF.

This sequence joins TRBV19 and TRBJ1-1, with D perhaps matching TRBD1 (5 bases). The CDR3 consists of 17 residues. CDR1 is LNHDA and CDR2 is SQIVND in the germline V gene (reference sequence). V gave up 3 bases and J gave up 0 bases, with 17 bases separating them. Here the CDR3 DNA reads TGTGCCAGTAGTATGGGGACCGGACGGACGGTGAACACTGAAGCTTTCTTT. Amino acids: CASSMGTGRTVNTEAFF.

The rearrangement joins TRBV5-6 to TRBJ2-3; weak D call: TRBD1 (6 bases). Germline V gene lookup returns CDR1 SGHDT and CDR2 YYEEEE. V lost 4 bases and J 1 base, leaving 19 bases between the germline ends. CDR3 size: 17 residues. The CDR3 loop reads CASSPVGDRPRTDTQYF. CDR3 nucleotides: TGTGCCAGCAGCCCTGTTGGCGACAGGCCCCGCACAGATACGCAGTATTTT.

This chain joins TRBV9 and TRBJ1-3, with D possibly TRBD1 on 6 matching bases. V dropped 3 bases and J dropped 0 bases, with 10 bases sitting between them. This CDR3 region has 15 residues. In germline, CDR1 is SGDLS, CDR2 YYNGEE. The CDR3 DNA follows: TGTGCCAGCAGCGCCACAGGGCCCTCTGGAAACACCATATATTTT. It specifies CASSATGPSGNTIYF. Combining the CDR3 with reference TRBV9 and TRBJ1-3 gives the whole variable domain DSGVTQTPKHLITATGQRVTLRCSPRSGDLSVYWYQQSLDQGLQFLIQYYNGEERAKGNILERFSAQQFPDLHSELNLSSLELGDSALYFCASSATGPSGNTIYFGEGSWLTVV.

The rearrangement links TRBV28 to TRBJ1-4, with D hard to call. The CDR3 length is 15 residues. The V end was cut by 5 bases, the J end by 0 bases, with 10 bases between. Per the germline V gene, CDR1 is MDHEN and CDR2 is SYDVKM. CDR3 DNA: TGTGCCAGCAGTCCCCCAGGACCAACTAATGAAAAACTGTTTTTT. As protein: CASSPPGPTNEKLFF.

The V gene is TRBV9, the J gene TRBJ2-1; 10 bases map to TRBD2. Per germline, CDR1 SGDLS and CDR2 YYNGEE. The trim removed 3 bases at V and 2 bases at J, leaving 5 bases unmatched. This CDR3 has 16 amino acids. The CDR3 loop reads CASSALAGAAYNEQFF. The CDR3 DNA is TGTGCCAGCAGCGCCCTAGCGGGAGCAGCCTACAATGAGCAGTTCTTC.

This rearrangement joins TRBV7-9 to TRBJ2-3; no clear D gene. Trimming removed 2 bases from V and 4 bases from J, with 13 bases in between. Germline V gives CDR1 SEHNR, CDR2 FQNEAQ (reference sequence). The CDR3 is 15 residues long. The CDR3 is CASSLSSSLADTQYF. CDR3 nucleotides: TGTGCCAGCAGCTTAAGTAGCAGCTTAGCAGATACGCAGTATTTT.

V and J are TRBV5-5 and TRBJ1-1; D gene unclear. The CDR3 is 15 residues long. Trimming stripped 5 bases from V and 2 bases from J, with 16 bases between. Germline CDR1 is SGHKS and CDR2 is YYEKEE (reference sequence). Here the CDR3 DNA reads TGTGCCAGCAGTTTCGGTGGGGTATTAAACACTGAAGCTTTCTTT. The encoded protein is CASSFGGVLNTEAFF.

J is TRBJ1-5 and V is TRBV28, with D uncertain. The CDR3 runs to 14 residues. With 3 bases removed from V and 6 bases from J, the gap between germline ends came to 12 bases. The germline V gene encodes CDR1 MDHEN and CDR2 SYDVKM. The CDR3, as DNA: TGTGCCAGCAGTTTCTCCGGGATAGGTCAGCCCCAGCATTTT. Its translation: CASSFSGIGQPQHF.

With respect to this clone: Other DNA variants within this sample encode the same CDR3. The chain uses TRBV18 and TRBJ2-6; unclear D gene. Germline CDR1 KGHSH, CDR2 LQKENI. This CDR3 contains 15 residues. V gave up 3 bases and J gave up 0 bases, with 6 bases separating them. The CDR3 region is CASSPQSSGANVLTF. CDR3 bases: TGTGCCAGCTCACCGCAGAGCTCTGGGGCCAACGTCCTGACTTTC.

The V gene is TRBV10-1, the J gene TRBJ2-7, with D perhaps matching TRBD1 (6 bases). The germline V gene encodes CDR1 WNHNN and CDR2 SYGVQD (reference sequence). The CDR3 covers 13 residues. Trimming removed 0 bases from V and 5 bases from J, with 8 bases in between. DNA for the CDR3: TGCGCCAGCAGTGAGTCTGCAGGGGACGAGCAGTACTTC. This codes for CASSESAGDEQYF.

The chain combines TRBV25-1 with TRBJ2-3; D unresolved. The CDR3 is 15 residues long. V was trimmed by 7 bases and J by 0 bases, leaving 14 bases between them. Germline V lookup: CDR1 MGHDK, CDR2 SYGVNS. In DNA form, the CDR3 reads TGTGCCAGCAATAGAGGCGGATCTAGCACAGATACGCAGTATTTT. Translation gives CASNRGGSSTDTQYF.

The CDR3 is CASRRTGPDGELFF. Here the CDR3 DNA reads TGTGCCAGCAGGCGGACCGGGCCCGACGGGGAGCTGTTTTTT. The V call is TRBV6-1, the J call TRBJ2-2; no clear D. The V gene's germline CDR1 is MNHNS and CDR2 SASEGT. This CDR3 is 14 amino acids long. V dropped 6 bases and J dropped 7 bases, with 15 bases sitting between them.

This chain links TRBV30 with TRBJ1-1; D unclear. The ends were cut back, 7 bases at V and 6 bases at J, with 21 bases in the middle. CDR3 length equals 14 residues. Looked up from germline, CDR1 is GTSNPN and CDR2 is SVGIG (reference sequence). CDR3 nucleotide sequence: TGTGCCTCGTCCAGACCTTCGGGGTTACCTGAAGCTTTCTTT. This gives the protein CASSRPSGLPEAFF.

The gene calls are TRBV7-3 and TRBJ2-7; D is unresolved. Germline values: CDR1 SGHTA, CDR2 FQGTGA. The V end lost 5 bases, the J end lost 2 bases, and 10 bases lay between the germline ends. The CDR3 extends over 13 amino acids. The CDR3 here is CASSRAPTYEQYF. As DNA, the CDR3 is TGTGCCAGCAGCCGCGCACCTACCTACGAGCAGTACTTC.

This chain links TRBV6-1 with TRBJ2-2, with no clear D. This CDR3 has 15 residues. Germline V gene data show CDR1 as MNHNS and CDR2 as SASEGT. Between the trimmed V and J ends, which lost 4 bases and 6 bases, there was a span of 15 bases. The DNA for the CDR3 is TGTGCCAGCAGTGTCGACTTACTCCTCCCCGGGGAGCTGTTTTTT. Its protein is CASSVDLLLPGELFF.

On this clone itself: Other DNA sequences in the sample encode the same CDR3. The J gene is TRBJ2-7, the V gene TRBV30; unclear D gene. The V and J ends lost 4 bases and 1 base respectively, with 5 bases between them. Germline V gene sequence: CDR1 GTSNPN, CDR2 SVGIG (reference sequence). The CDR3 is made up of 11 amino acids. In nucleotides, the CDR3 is TGTGCCTGGAAGGCTTCCTACGAGCAGTACTTC. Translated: CAWKASYEQYF.